This TCR beta chain emerged from a study of blood T cell repertoires in COVID-19. Study details: The samples span acute and convalescent COVID-19 from the United States, Italy and Spain. The analysed material was cDNA or gDNA that came from T cells, B-cell-depleted T cells, or PBMCs.

In the source study's methods: Reference gene primers were amplified, and this amplification served to estimate nucleated cell counts. The table came from immunoSEQ multiplex PCR; TCRdb's copy has only in-frame clones and leaves some out. The DNA was the basis for D and trimming; V, J and clone size are from that table. The top ten clones hold approximately 5% of a sample with hundreds of thousands of clones, roughly 85% of them seen once. The germline V gene has CDR1 SGHTA and CDR2 FQGTGA. The CDR3 has 14 amino acids. V was shortened by 2 bases and J by 6 bases, with 10 bases between the two germline ends.

The clonotype comes from a man aged 50-60 years with active or convalescent COVID-19. Sequencing was performed on peripheral blood. V gene TRBV7-3 combines with J gene TRBJ2-2; weak D call: TRBD1 (6 bases). CDR3 sequence: CASSLQGQAGELFF. The CDR3 region has the DNA TGTGCCAGCAGCTTACAGGGGCAGGCCGGGGAGCTGTTTTTT.